The TCR beta chain described here comes from a study of CD4+ T cells in melanoma. Broader study findings: Diverse differentiation states were reported for melanoma neoantigen-specific CD4+ T cells. A reported correlation linked neoantigen-specific CD4+ T cells to CD8+, macrophage and B cell function.

This CDR3 is built from 14 residues. V lost 3 bases to trimming and J lost 3 bases, with 13 bases between them. The germline CDR1 and CDR2 sequences are SGDLS and YYNGEE. On this clone itself: Antigen unknown.

The method was immunoSEQ multiplex PCR; TCRdb's version includes in-frame clones alone and lacks a portion of them. The sample records approximately 16,000 clones, roughly 66% being singletons. What was sequenced was cells from a culture (not recorded whether cultured in vitro). The clonotype originates from a human donor with melanoma. The genes are TRBV9 and TRBJ2-7; TRBD2 might be the D (5 bases). CDR3 protein: CASSEDLVSYEQYF. The CDR3 DNA sequence: TGTGCCAGCAGCGAGGACTTGGTTAGCTACGAGCAGTACTTC. The full variable domain, its missing parts supplied by reference TRBV9 and TRBJ2-7, is DSGVTQTPKHLITATGQRVTLRCSPRSGDLSVYWYQQSLDQGLQFLIQYYNGEERAKGNILERFSAQQFPDLHSELNLSSLELGDSALYFCASSEDLVSYEQYFGPGTRLTVT.